Each of the 21 T cell receptor beta chains below was sequenced from the same sample in a study of CD8 T cells in Susac syndrome. RNA, at about 0.45 to 1 ug, was reverse transcribed with random hexamers. Via MiXCR, TCRdb re-called the immunoSEQ multiplex PCR reads, giving one row per CDR3 protein. The sample records about 82,000 distinct CDR3 sequences, approximately 96% being singletons. Sequenced material: CD8+ T cells from PBMCs. The receptors here all came from a human donor with Susac syndrome.

The V call is TRBV30, the J call TRBJ1-5, with a weak D call TRBD1 (5 bases). Germline CDR1 GTSNPN, CDR2 SVGIG (reference sequence). V lost 2 bases and J 3 bases, leaving 14 bases between the germline ends. The CDR3 is 15 amino acids. The CDR3 DNA reads TGTGCCTGGAGTAGATTCCGGGACGTCAATCAGCCCCAGCATTTT. It encodes CAWSRFRDVNQPQHF.

The CDR3 DNA reads as TGTGCCAGCCGTCCAACAGGGAATTCCTACGAGCAGTACTTC. It encodes CASRPTGNSYEQYF. The chain recombines TRBV5-4 with TRBJ2-7; possible D gene TRBD1, 6 bases. The CDR3 sequence is 14 residues long. Germline V lookup: CDR1 SGHNT, CDR2 YYREEE (reference sequence). The V end lost 7 bases, the J end lost 1 base, and 15 bases lay between the germline ends.

The CDR3 DNA follows: TGTGCCAGCTCGTTCGGGACAGGTGGCGATACGCAGTATTTT. Residues: CASSFGTGGDTQYF. This rearrangement joins TRBV18 to TRBJ2-3; the match to TRBD1 covers 8 bases. V lost 6 bases to trimming and J lost 6 bases; unmatched junction nucleotides: 8. This CDR3 spans 14 amino acids. CDR1 KGHSH and CDR2 LQKENI come from the germline V gene.

The gene calls are TRBV7-2 and TRBJ1-4; perhaps TRBD1 as D (5 bases). Looked up from germline, CDR1 is SGHTA and CDR2 is FQGNSA. V lost 4 bases and J lost 2, with 14 bases in between. This CDR3 spans 16 amino acids. The CDR3 sequence: CASSSPPGTTNEKLFF. CDR3 bases: TGTGCCAGCAGCTCCCCCCCAGGGACGACTAATGAAAAACTGTTTTTT.

V is TRBV6-6 and J is TRBJ1-1; possibly TRBD1 for D (5 bases). This CDR3 is built from 11 residues. Germline loops: CDR1 MNHNY, CDR2 SVGAGI (reference sequence). The V end lost 7 bases, the J end lost 5 bases, and 8 bases lay between the germline ends. CDR3 bases: TGTGCCAGCAACGGGGGAACTGAAGCTTTCTTT. Translation: CASNGGTEAFF.

The chain carries TRBV9 and TRBJ2-1; tentatively, D is TRBD2 (5 bases). The CDR3 covers 14 residues. V was trimmed by 2 bases and J by 4 bases, leaving 10 bases between them. Germline assignment: CDR1 SGDLS and CDR2 YYNGEE. The CDR3 DNA reads as TGTGCCAGCAGCGTGGCAGCGGCATACAATGAGCAGTTCTTC. It yields the protein CASSVAAAYNEQFF.

The chain couples TRBV20-1 to TRBJ1-1; the match to TRBD1 covers 7 bases. The CDR3 spans 15 residues. Germline lookup yields CDR1 DFQATT and CDR2 SNEGSKA (reference sequence). With 6 bases clipped from V and 2 bases from J, the junction kept 12 bases outside the gene matches. The CDR3 protein is CSAKRKWDSNTEAFF. The CDR3 DNA reads TGCAGTGCCAAGAGAAAGTGGGACAGTAACACTGAAGCTTTCTTT.

CDR3 protein: CASSRGQGRTEAFF. For the CDR3, the DNA is TGTGCCAGCAGCCGAGGACAGGGAAGGACTGAAGCTTTCTTT. The genes are TRBV7-3 and TRBJ1-1, with 8 nucleotides matching TRBD1. The germline V gene encodes CDR1 SGHTA and CDR2 FQGTGA. The ends lost 5 bases at V and 5 bases at J; junction bases unmatched: 7. The CDR3 runs 14 residues.

CDR3: CASGGTYNEQFF. The CDR3 bases are TGTGCCAGCGGGGGAACCTACAATGAGCAGTTCTTC. The rearrangement uses TRBV7-9 and TRBJ2-1; D is perhaps TRBD1 or TRBD2 (5 bases each). The CDR3 length is 12 residues. The V gene's germline CDR1 is SEHNR and CDR2 FQNEAQ (reference sequence). V lost 8 bases and J lost 2, with 7 bases in between.

CDR3 coding DNA: TGTGCCAGCAGCTTGATGCAGGGGGTGAACACTGAAGCTTTCTTT. Translating it yields CASSLMQGVNTEAFF. J is TRBJ1-1 and V is TRBV5-6; 7 nucleotides agree with TRBD1. Germline V gene data show CDR1 as SGHDT and CDR2 as YYEEEE. The CDR3 contains 15 residues. After removal of 1 base from V and 0 bases from J, the junction contained 3 bases not matched to a gene.

CDR3: CASSLRGGRKDTQYF. In nucleotides, the CDR3 is TGTGCCAGCAGTCTACGGGGGGGGCGCAAAGATACGCAGTATTTT. The chain has TRBV25-1 and TRBJ2-3; 8 positions match TRBD2. The CDR3 is 15 amino acids. Unmatched junction bases numbered 9, after V lost 5 bases and J lost 5 bases. Germline CDR1 is MGHDK and CDR2 is SYGVNS.

This clonotype was seen once. This chain joins TRBV2 and TRBJ1-5; no firm D call. Germline V gene sequence: CDR1 SNHLY, CDR2 FYNNEI. Trimming took 2 bases from V and 12 from J, leaving 11 bases between them. The CDR3 consists of 12 residues. The DNA of the CDR3 is TGTGCCAGCAGTGAAATCCCGGACCTCCAGCATTTT. Residues: CASSEIPDLQHF.

The V and J genes are TRBV7-2 and TRBJ2-1; D is perhaps TRBD1 (6 bases). The germline gives CDR1 SGHTA, CDR2 FQGNSA. This CDR3 region has 15 residues. The V end was cut by 5 bases, the J end by 3 bases, with 14 bases between. The CDR3 loop reads CASSRNSGVYNEQFF. The CDR3 coding sequence is TGTGCCAGCAGCAGAAATTCAGGGGTCTACAATGAGCAGTTCTTC.

The CDR3 loop reads CASSQGGSPGNSYEQYF. The CDR3 coding sequence is TGCGCCAGCAGCCAAGGAGGTTCACCGGGTAACTCCTACGAGCAGTACTTC. V and J are TRBV4-3 and TRBJ2-7; D unresolved. The CDR3 is made up of 17 amino acids. V was clipped by 1 base and J by 0 bases, with 16 bases between them. Germline assignment: CDR1 LGHNA and CDR2 YSLEER.

The V gene is TRBV5-1, the J gene TRBJ1-4; D unresolved. The germline CDR1 and CDR2 sequences are SGHRS and YFSETQ. Trimming left V 5 bases short and J 4 bases short, with 18 bases between. The CDR3 loop spans 16 amino acids. CDR3 DNA sequence: TGCGCCAGCAGATCAGAGGAGGGCGGAAGTAATGAAAAACTGTTTTTT. This codes for CASRSEEGGSNEKLFF.

The genes are TRBV12-3 or TRBV12-4 and TRBJ1-2; no definite D call. The CDR3 sequence is 13 residues long. The V and J ends lost 6 bases and 3 bases respectively, with 11 bases between them. The CDR3 DNA reads as TGTGCCAGCAGCCTGACTGCGGACTATGGCTACACCTTC. Translation: CASSLTADYGYTF.

As regards this clonotype: One end of the junction varies from germline; a read error may be responsible. V and J are TRBV6-5 and TRBJ2-2; TRBD1 matches at 10 bases. Germline CDR1 and CDR2: MNHEY and SVGAGI. The CDR3 extends over 15 amino acids. The CDR3 is CASSSSRDRGGTKVF. CDR3 in DNA: TGTGCCAGCAGTTCCTCCCGGGACAGGGGAGGGACAAAGGTTTTT.

There are a few counts of this clonotype. The chain links TRBV27 to TRBJ2-2; no firm D call. Germline CDR1 reads MNHEY; CDR2 reads SMNVEV (reference sequence). CDR3 length equals 13 residues. The germline V and J ends were trimmed by 5 bases and 4 bases, with 8 bases remaining between them. CDR3 nucleotide sequence: TGTGCCAGCAGTCCCACCCCCACCGGGGAGCTGTTTTTT. This sequence encodes CASSPTPTGELFF.

This chain uses TRBV4-3 with TRBJ1-2; D is unresolved. The germline V gene encodes CDR1 LGHNA and CDR2 YSLEER. V was shortened by 0 bases and J by 8 bases, with 13 bases between the two germline ends. The CDR3 length is 14 residues. The CDR3 nucleotides read TGCGCCAGCAGCCAAGACCCCCCCCGCAGGGGCTACACCTTC. As protein: CASSQDPPRRGYTF.

This clonotype was counted a single time. The V gene is TRBV30, the J gene TRBJ2-3, with 7 bases matching TRBD1. Germline trimming cut 2 bases from V and 6 bases from J; bases unmatched to any gene: 5. The CDR3 length is 13 residues. Germline values: CDR1 GTSNPN, CDR2 SVGIG (reference sequence). The CDR3 here is CAWSRDSGDTQYF. CDR3 nucleotides: TGTGCCTGGAGTAGGGACAGTGGGGATACGCAGTATTTT.

The chain carries TRBV7-9 and TRBJ1-4; 7 bases fit TRBD1. The J segment lost 5 bases and the V segment lost 3 bases, leaving 15 bases of the junction unmatched. Per the germline V gene, CDR1 is SEHNR and CDR2 is FQNEAQ (reference sequence). The CDR3 is 18 amino acids. DNA for the CDR3: TGTGCCAGCAGCTTGGGGCGACAGGGCTCAGCCGGGAATGAAAAACTGTTTTTT. This codes for CASSLGRQGSAGNEKLFF.